The 17 T cell receptor beta chains given below trace back to one sample, sequenced in a study of OX40 agonist ivuxolimab in advanced cancers. Using immunoSEQ multiplex PCR, the repertoire was profiled, and TCRdb retains in-frame clones only, with some absent. This table has tens of thousands of clones, over 80% appearing once. The material was CD4+ or CD8+ T cells sorted from blood, obtained in a trial of the OX40 agonist ivuxolimab. The origin of the receptors is an adult with an advanced solid tumor such as melanoma, head and neck, liver or kidney cancer.

The rearrangement uses TRBV30 and TRBJ2-5, with TRBD1 identical over 8 bases. The V gene end was trimmed by 4 bases and the J gene end by 4 bases; junction bases not matched to a gene: 11. CDR1 is GTSNPN, CDR2 SVGIG, per germline (reference sequence). The CDR3 covers 15 residues. The CDR3 DNA is TGTGCCTGGATCATCAGGGGGCGGGTTTCAGAGACCCAGTACTTC. Translating gives CAWIIRGRVSETQYF.

The rearrangement links TRBV11-2 to TRBJ2-1, with 11 bases identical to TRBD2. Unmatched junction bases numbered 16, after V lost 3 bases and J lost 6 bases. The CDR3 is 19 amino acids. Germline loops: CDR1 SGHAT, CDR2 FQNNGV. The CDR3 sequence is CASSLTAGLAGTSGNEQFF. The CDR3 DNA reads TGTGCCAGCAGCTTGACCGCAGGACTAGCGGGTACTTCGGGCAATGAGCAGTTCTTC.

The genes are TRBV19 and TRBJ2-7; weak D call: TRBD2 (5 bases). The CDR3 covers 14 residues. Trimming removed 4 bases from V and 2 bases from J, with 12 bases in between. CDR1 LNHDA and CDR2 SQIVND come from the germline V gene (reference sequence). CDR3 sequence: CASSNGLSTYEQYF. DNA of the CDR3: TGTGCCAGTAGTAACGGACTTTCAACCTACGAGCAGTACTTC. Supplemented by reference TRBV19 and TRBJ2-7, the full variable domain reads DGGITQSPKYLFRKEGQNVTLSCEQNLNHDAMYWYRQDPGQGLRLIYYSQIVNDFQKGDIAEGYSVSREKKESFPLTVTSAQKNPTAFYLCASSNGLSTYEQYFGPGTRLTVT.

CDR3 protein: CASSWEPLGEKLFF. In DNA, the CDR3 is TGTGCCAGCAGCTGGGAGCCTTTAGGAGAAAAACTGTTTTTT. The chain is built from TRBV5-5 and TRBJ1-4; no firm D call. The germline CDR1 and CDR2 sequences are SGHKS and YYEKEE (reference sequence). This CDR3 comprises 14 residues. Trimming shortened V by 3 bases and J by 8 bases, and 14 bases separated the two germline ends.

The chain combines TRBV11-3 with TRBJ2-1; 14 nucleotides match TRBD2. V lost 6 bases to trimming and J lost 3 bases; unmatched junction nucleotides: 4. The CDR3 spans 16 residues. Germline V lookup: CDR1 SGHNT, CDR2 YENEEA. CDR3: CASSYGLAGGYNEQFF. CDR3 sequence (DNA): TGTGCCAGCAGTTATGGACTAGCGGGAGGCTACAATGAGCAGTTCTTC.

This clone was counted once. The chain is built from TRBV29-1 and TRBJ2-7; 7 nucleotides agree with TRBD1. V lost 7 bases, J lost 3 bases, and 6 bases stayed unmatched. The CDR3 is 12 residues long. CDR1 is SQVTM and CDR2 is ANQGSEA in the germline V gene. CDR3 region: CSGMTGFYEQYF. The CDR3 DNA reads as TGCAGCGGCATGACAGGGTTCTACGAGCAGTACTTC.

CDR3 sequence: CASILWGPGNTIYF. In nucleotides, the CDR3 is TGTGCCAGTATTTTGTGGGGGCCCGGAAACACCATATATTTT. This chain connects TRBV19 to TRBJ1-3; maybe TRBD1 (6 bases). The CDR3 spans 14 residues. Germline CDR1 reads LNHDA; CDR2 reads SQIVND (reference sequence). V shed 7 bases and J shed 4 bases, with 14 bases lying between them.

J is TRBJ2-7 and V is TRBV28, with TRBD1 matching 11 bases. J gave up 4 bases and V 1 base, and 3 bases lay outside the gene matches. The CDR3 is made up of 15 amino acids. Germline V gene sequence: CDR1 MDHEN, CDR2 SYDVKM. CDR3 in DNA: TGTGCCAGCAGTTTATTGGGGACAGGGGGGTACGAGCAGTACTTC. This codes for CASSLLGTGGYEQYF.

The gene calls are TRBV18 and TRBJ1-3; D is undetermined. Looked up from germline, CDR1 is KGHSH and CDR2 is LQKENI. Deletions cut 3 bases from V and 0 bases from J, with 9 bases between. The CDR3 length is 15 residues. The CDR3 region is CASSPLWVSGNTIYF. CDR3 in DNA: TGTGCCAGCTCACCGCTGTGGGTCTCTGGAAACACCATATATTTT.

This chain joins TRBV28 and TRBJ2-7; maybe TRBD1 (6 bases). Trimming left V 5 bases short and J 2 bases short, with 16 bases between. CDR1 is MDHEN, CDR2 SYDVKM, per germline. CDR3 length: 15 amino acids. The CDR3 DNA is TGTGCCAGCAGTCCCCAGGGGCGAGCTGCCTACGAGCAGTACTTC. Its protein product is CASSPQGRAAYEQYF. Filled out from reference TRBV28 and TRBJ2-7, the complete variable domain reads DVKVTQSSRYLVKRTGEKVFLECVQDMDHENMFWYRQDPGLGLRLIYFSYDVKMKEKGDIPEGYSVSREKKERFSLILESASTNQTSMYLCASSPQGRAAYEQYFGPGTRLTVT.

This chain links TRBV6-1 with TRBJ1-3; TRBD1 aligns across 7 bases. This CDR3 spans 16 amino acids. Per germline, CDR1 MNHNS and CDR2 SASEGT. J lost 3 bases, V lost 2 bases, and 7 bases had no gene match. CDR3 bases: TGTGCCAGCAGTGAAAAACTGGGACAGATTGGAAACACCATATATTTT. Translation: CASSEKLGQIGNTIYF.

This sequence joins TRBV27 and TRBJ2-3, with D tentatively TRBD2 (5 bases). V lost 5 bases and J 5 bases, leaving 14 bases between the germline ends. This CDR3 has 14 amino acids. Germline V gives CDR1 MNHEY, CDR2 SMNVEV (reference sequence). The CDR3 nucleotides are TGTGCCAGCAGTCTGAGGGCGGTGAGAGATACGCAGTATTTT. Encoded protein: CASSLRAVRDTQYF.

The V call is TRBV14, the J call TRBJ2-1; possibly TRBD1 or TRBD2 for D (5 bases each). The germline V and J ends were trimmed by 0 bases and 2 bases, with 11 bases remaining between them. The CDR3 covers 16 residues. CDR1 SGHDN and CDR2 FVKESK come from the germline V gene. The CDR3 DNA sequence: TGTGCCAGCAGCCAAGAAGGGGAGACCACCTACAATGAGCAGTTCTTC. Amino acid sequence: CASSQEGETTYNEQFF.

This clone is medium-sized by share. This sequence joins TRBV6-5 and TRBJ1-2; D not certain. The germline V gene has CDR1 MNHEY and CDR2 SVGAGI. The CDR3 loop spans 14 amino acids. Trimming took off 0 bases at V and 8 bases at J, with 13 bases between the two ends. CDR3 sequence reads: CASSYSRHQGGYTF. CDR3 DNA sequence: TGTGCCAGCAGTTACTCGAGGCATCAAGGAGGCTACACCTTC.

The chain combines TRBV11-2 with TRBJ1-1; D is unclear. The germline V gene has CDR1 SGHAT and CDR2 FQNNGV. The CDR3 spans 14 residues. V was clipped by 5 bases and J by 1 base, with 11 bases between them. The CDR3 coding sequence is TGTGCCAGCAGCCTGGGATATTCGAACACTGAAGCTTTCTTT. It yields the protein CASSLGYSNTEAFF.

The chain joins TRBV4-2 to TRBJ1-3; no clear D. Germline V gene data show CDR1 as LGHNA and CDR2 as YNFKEQ. Deletions cut 0 bases from V and 8 bases from J, with 11 bases between. The CDR3 has 14 residues. CDR3 DNA sequence: TGTGCCAGCAGCCAAGATCTGGCCCGGGACACCATATATTTT. It specifies CASSQDLARDTIYF.

This clone occurred once. V is TRBV5-6 and J is TRBJ1-2; 7 nucleotides line up with TRBD1. The CDR3 has 16 amino acids. The V gene's germline CDR1 is SGHDT and CDR2 YYEEEE. Trimming at V came to 3 bases and at J to 7 bases, leaving 15 bases not matched to a gene. CDR3 protein: CASSSMGRQGLAGYTF. The CDR3 nucleotides read TGTGCCAGCAGCTCAATGGGAAGACAGGGTTTGGCTGGCTACACCTTC.